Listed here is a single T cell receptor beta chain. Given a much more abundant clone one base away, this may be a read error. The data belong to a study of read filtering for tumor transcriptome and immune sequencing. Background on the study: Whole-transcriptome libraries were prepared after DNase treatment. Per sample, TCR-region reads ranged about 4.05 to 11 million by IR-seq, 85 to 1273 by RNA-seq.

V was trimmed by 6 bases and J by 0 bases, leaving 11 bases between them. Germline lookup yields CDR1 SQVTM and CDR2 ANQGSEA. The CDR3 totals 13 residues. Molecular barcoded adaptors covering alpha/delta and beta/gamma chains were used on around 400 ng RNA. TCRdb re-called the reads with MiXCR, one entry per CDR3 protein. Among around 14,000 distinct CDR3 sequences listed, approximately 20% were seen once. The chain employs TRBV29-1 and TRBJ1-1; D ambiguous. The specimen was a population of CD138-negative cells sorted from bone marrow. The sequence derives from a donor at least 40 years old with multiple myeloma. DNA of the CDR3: TGCAGCGTGCAGGAACATCTGAACACTGAAGCTTTCTTT. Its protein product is CSVQEHLNTEAFF.